The T cell receptor beta chain described here comes from a study of shared clonotypes between healthy human individuals (dated by TCRdb to 2018 to 2020). About the study as a whole: The cohort included three men and a couple of women between 18 and 49 years of age. Per donor, three plates each were used for CD4 naive and CD4 memory, two for CD8 naive, and one for CD8 memory. To estimate repertoire size and how much clonotype sharing occurs between individuals, the study deeply sequenced the blood TCR repertoires of five or six healthy adults. To increase sequencing depth and limit assay-specific biases, TCR repertoire library preparation and sequencing were carried out by different laboratories using diverse techniques. Between about 0.9 and 8.9 billion PBMCs per donor were obtained by leukapheresis. General study outcomes and caveats: Rarefaction of sorted-subset datasets indicated incomplete sequencing despite the large sequencing depth. Clonotypes shared by all four sorted-subset donors showed higher generation probabilities than non-shared clonotypes. Sampling was restricted to blood, and TCR repertoires in tissue are likely to differ from TCR repertoires in blood. Naive subsets generally had larger estimated clonotype richness than memory subsets. Across four donors, 4.5% to 6.5% of naive CD4, roughly 3.8% of naive CD8, 2% to 2.5% of memory CD4, and approximately 0.42% of memory CD8 clonotypes were shared. Pairwise subsampling led to the expectation that sequencing depth would affect the degree of clonotype sharing among donors. Because the study included a small number of donors, the genetic and exposure-history diversity represented was limited.

The donors were healthy, HIV-negative adults who had no recently reported acute infections or vaccinations. All donors were Caucasian adults living in Nashville, Tennessee, USA. CD4+ T cells were enriched by magnetic negative selection, after which naive cells were positively selected on CD45RA and the negative fraction was taken as the memory subset. Blood was collected by leukapheresis, and PBMCs were isolated by Ficoll-Histopaque density gradient centrifugation and then cryopreserved in liquid nitrogen vapor phase. Purity and quantity of every magnetically sorted T cell population were checked by analytical flow cytometry. Each sorted fraction had its genomic DNA isolated and then quantified by UV absorbance on a Nanodrop 2000c. The CDR3 goes from the cysteine to the phenylalanine over 16 residues. Left in the record is the CDR3 DNA by itself, 48 bases read in frame from the first base. At the junction V is shortened by 4 bases and J by 4 bases, with 19 bases in between. As encoded in the germline V gene, CDR1 is MDHEN while CDR2 is SYDVKM.

This clone was observed a single time. What antigen it recognizes has not been identified. The record has no base qualities; no much larger clone is one base away. Using the deep immunoSEQ assay, TCR CDR3 regions were amplified from genomic DNA by multiplex PCR. Genomic DNA extracted from each cell subset was distributed evenly over all wells of several immunoSEQ 96-well plates, and each plate served as one replicate. For sorted subsets, roughly 200 ng of genomic DNA, equivalent to 25,000 to 35,000 T cell genomes, went into each replicate PCR. The purified libraries were quantified using a Qubit 3.0 fluorometer, sized with a Bioanalyzer 2100, and then quantified again using the KAPA Library Quantification kit. Each immunoSEQ 96-well plate was sequenced on its own single-read 150-cycle Illumina NextSeq 550 flow cell. The source study handled its data this way. Because only junctional sequences without quality scores were contained in the immunoSEQ output, filtering matching that applied to full-length reads could not be performed. Sequences were annotated with PyIR, a Python wrapper for IgBLAST v1.9, and V/J genes and CDR3 were assigned using IMGT germline references. Reads were removed for weak V/J assignments (E-value above 1e-6), missing CDR3, stop codons, out-of-frame junctions, or ambiguous translated residues. A V3J clonotype was defined by an identical inferred V gene, J gene, and CDR3 amino acid sequence. To compute the percentage overlap between repertoires, the number of shared unique clonotypes was divided by the size of the smaller repertoire. RTK rarefaction, the Chao1 estimator, and Recon v2.1 estimates of unobserved clonotypes were used to assess repertoire richness. For all TCRbeta clonotypes obtained by the gDNA method from a few donors, generation probabilities were computed with OLGA. TCRdb stores this immuneACCESS table with in-frame sequences only. Part of the clones is absent; in the studies checked, under half of the shortfall reflects unresolved V genes, and no reason is known for the rest. That table supplies the V and J calls and clone size; D and trimming were determined from the DNA. In this sample the table shows over 2 million clones, around 90% of which occur a single time. 0.37% of the sample is taken by the ten largest.

Specimen: naive CD4+ T cells from PBMCs. This specimen's cell subset or site label, interpreted: CD45RA+ positively selected. The rearranged segments are TRBV28 and TRBJ1-2; the D segment could be TRBD1, given 6 matching bases. The sequence came from a man between 18 and 35 years old in good health. Some clones in this sample may be carry-over from other donors' samples. CDR3 protein: CASSSPVQGLAYGYTF. In nucleotides, the sequence is TGTGCCAGCAGTTCACCCGTGCAGGGGCTGGCCTATGGCTACACCTTC.